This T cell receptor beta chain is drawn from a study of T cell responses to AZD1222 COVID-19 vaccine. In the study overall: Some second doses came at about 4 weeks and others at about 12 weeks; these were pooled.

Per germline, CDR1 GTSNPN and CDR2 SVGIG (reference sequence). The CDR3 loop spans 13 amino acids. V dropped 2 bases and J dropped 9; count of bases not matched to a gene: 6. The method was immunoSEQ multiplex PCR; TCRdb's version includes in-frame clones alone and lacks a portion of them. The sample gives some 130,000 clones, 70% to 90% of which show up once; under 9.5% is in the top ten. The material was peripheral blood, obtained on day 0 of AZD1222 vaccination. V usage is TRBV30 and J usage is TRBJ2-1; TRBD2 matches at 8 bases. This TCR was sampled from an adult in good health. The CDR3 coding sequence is TGTGCCTGGAGTAGCGGGAGAGGGCCTGAGCAGTTCTTC. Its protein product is CAWSSGRGPEQFF.